This record covers a single T cell receptor beta chain. Antigen unknown. This specimen belongs to a study of T-cell reconstitution after alpha-beta-depleted transplantation in children. Study observations and caveats: Several hundred graft clones that had expanded were reportedly the source of alpha-beta T cells about two months after transplant. Surviving recipient T cells and thymic progenitors underlay high day-60 TCRbeta diversity in some patients. T-cell counts and diversity at one year post-transplant came mainly from newly produced T cells.

Unique molecular identifiers were incorporated during preparation of the TCRbeta library. MiXCR was run by TCRdb on the PCR reads, yielding one entry per CDR3 protein. The sample shows hundreds of thousands of distinct CDR3 sequences, around a sixth of them seen only once. The CDR3 covers 14 residues. The trim removed 8 bases at V and 5 bases at J, leaving 5 bases unmatched. In germline, CDR1 is KGHSH, CDR2 LQKENI. This sequence originates from a male patient between 2 and 10 years old who had a stem cell transplant for acute lymphoblastic leukemia, so the T cells may come from the graft donor. The chain carries TRBV18 and TRBJ1-4; TRBD1 agrees at 10 bases. The source was PBMCs, mostly from graft donor cells, collected 360 days after TCRalphabeta/CD19-depleted stem cell transplant. The CDR3 region is CASGTGAKNEKLFF. The CDR3 coding sequence is TGTGCCAGCGGGACAGGGGCGAAGAATGAAAAACTGTTTTTT.